This T cell receptor (beta chain) comes out of a study of regulatory T cells in long-lasting Graves disease. This clonotype was picked up many times. This CDR3 has 15 amino acids. Germline V gene sequence: CDR1 ENHRY, CDR2 SYGVKD. Trimming left V 0 bases short and J 6 bases short, with 12 bases between. Specified time point: newly diagnosed GD, antithyroid drugs for less than 3 months. Preparation of the TCR library used RNA extracted from PBMCs. Building the TCR beta libraries relied on iRepertoire HTBI primers, and CDR3 regions underwent Arm-PCR. Study processing details: Spanning all samples, the identified segments comprised over 50 TRBV and about 13 TRBJ. TCRdb re-called the multiplex PCR reads with MiXCR, one entry per CDR3 protein. Here the V and J calls rest on TCRdb's processing, not on the authors' analysis. Of some 200,000 distinct CDR3 sequences in the sample, roughly 19% were seen once.

The same sample was also used in a study of T cells in Graves' hyperthyroidism and ophthalmopathy. From that study: First-round RT-PCR targeting the TCR CDR3 was performed with the HTBI primer set. Blood also carried most thyroid clonotypes expanded above 0.001.

This TCR came from a woman in her twenties or thirties with Graves disease. The chain employs TRBV10-3 and TRBJ1-5; D gene unclear. The specimen comprised peripheral blood mononuclear cells (PBMCs), sampled at new diagnosis, from a patient treated with antithyroid drugs. This chain's CDR3 is CAISESRGSGQPQHF. The CDR3 nucleotides are TGTGCCATCAGTGAGTCGAGAGGGTCGGGTCAGCCCCAGCATTTT.